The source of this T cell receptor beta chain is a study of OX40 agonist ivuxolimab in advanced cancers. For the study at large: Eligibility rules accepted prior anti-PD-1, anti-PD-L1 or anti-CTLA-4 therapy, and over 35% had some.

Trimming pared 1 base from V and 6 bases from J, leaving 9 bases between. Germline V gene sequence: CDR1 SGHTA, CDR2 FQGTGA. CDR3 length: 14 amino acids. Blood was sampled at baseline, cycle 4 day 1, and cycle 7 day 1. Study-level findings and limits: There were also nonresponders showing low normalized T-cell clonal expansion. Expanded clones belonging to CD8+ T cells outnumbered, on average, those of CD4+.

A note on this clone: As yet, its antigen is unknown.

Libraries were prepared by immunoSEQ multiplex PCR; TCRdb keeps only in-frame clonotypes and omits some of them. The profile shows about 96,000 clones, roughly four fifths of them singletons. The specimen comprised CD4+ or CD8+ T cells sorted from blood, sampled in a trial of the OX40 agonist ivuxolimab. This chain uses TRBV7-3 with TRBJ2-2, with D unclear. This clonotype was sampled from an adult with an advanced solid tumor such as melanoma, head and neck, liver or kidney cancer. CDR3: CASSLIQPPGELFF. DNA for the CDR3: TGTGCCAGCAGCTTAATACAGCCGCCCGGGGAGCTGTTTTTT.